This is a list of T cell receptor beta chains from one sample in a study of human T cells and chemical hapten exposure. In TCRdb, the 5' RACE reads were re-called with MiXCR into one record per CDR3 protein. This sample has about 140,000 distinct CDR3 sequences, with roughly 4.1% found just once. The receptors derive from a female donor in good health. The CDR3 runs from the conserved cysteine through the conserved F or W. The order of the fields is clone size, D gene, J gene, V gene, CDR3 protein, CDR3 DNA. The D gene is left open where the match is weak. Size tells how often a clone was seen (once, few, many) or the class of an expanded clone, and some rows leave it out.

many	-	TRBJ1-2	TRBV4-2	CASSQGNYGYTF	TGTGCCAGCAGTCAGGGGAACTATGGCTACACCTTC
few	-	TRBJ2-3	TRBV7-2	CASSRGPVDTQYF	TGTGCCAGCAGCCGGGGGCCCGTAGATACGCAGTATTTT
many	-	TRBJ2-1	TRBV2	CASSEPGLYEQFF	TGTGCCAGCAGCGAGCCTGGTTTGTATGAGCAGTTCTTC
many	-	TRBJ2-7	TRBV7-9	CASSARLMPQYEQYF	TGTGCCAGCAGTGCCAGACTCATGCCCCAGTACGAGCAGTACTTC
many	TRBD2	TRBJ2-1	TRBV29-1	CSGLAGVNEQFF	TGCAGCGGTTTAGCGGGGGTGAATGAGCAGTTCTTC
many	-	TRBJ2-5	TRBV4-1	CASSQGGGLGGETQYF	TGCGCCAGCAGCCAAGGAGGTGGGCTAGGAGGGGAGACCCAGTACTTC
-	-	TRBJ1-6	TRBV7-2	CASSLNANSPLHF	TGTGCCAGCAGCTTAAACGCGAATTCACCCCTCCACTTT
many	-	TRBJ1-5	TRBV10-3	CAISESGPKNQPQHF	TGTGCCATCAGTGAATCGGGACCCAAAAATCAGCCCCAGCATTTT
-	TRBD1	TRBJ1-2	TRBV6-5	CASSSWGDSKSRYGYTF	TGTGCCAGCAGCTCCTGGGGGGACAGCAAATCCAGATATGGCTACACCTTC
many	TRBD1	TRBJ1-6	TRBV30	CAWSRDSLNSPLHF	TGTGCCTGGAGCCGGGACAGTCTTAATTCACCCCTCCACTTT
few	-	TRBJ2-3	TRBV5-1	CASSLRGPNTDTQYF	TGCGCCAGCAGCTTGCGGGGACCCAACACAGATACGCAGTATTTT
-	-	TRBJ1-4	TRBV11-2	CASSLGRQLNEKLFF	TGTGCCAGCAGCTTAGGTCGTCAGCTTAATGAAAAACTGTTTTTT
many	-	TRBJ1-5	TRBV7-9	CASSFVTSGSRNQPQHF	TGTGCCAGCAGCTTCGTAACCTCAGGGTCTCGCAATCAGCCCCAGCATTTT
-	-	TRBJ2-5	TRBV15	CATSRGGGRPETQYF	TGTGCCACCAGCAGAGGGGGGGGCCGACCGGAGACCCAGTACTTC
many	TRBD2	TRBJ2-3	TRBV28	CASSFRGLAGSTDTQYF	TGTGCCAGCAGTTTTAGGGGACTAGCGGGAAGCACAGATACGCAGTATTTT
many	-	TRBJ1-5	TRBV24-1	CATSDLRGDQPQHF	TGTGCCACCAGTGATTTGCGGGGGGATCAGCCCCAGCATTTT
many	TRBD1	TRBJ2-7	TRBV6-1	CASSVPGRQGSYEQYF	TGTGCCAGCAGTGTACCCGGGCGACAGGGCTCCTACGAGCAGTACTTC
many	-	TRBJ2-3	TRBV9	CASSVRTTTDTQYF	TGTGCCAGCAGCGTACGTACAACAACAGATACGCAGTATTTT
many	-	TRBJ2-3	TRBV11-2	CASSLVPKTRTDTQYF	TGTGCCAGCAGCTTAGTACCGAAGACCCGCACAGATACGCAGTATTTT
many	TRBD2	TRBJ2-5	TRBV12-3/TRBV12-4	CASSETSGGALLWGETQYF	TGTGCCAGCAGTGAGACTAGCGGGGGAGCACTCCTTTGGGGCGAGACCCAGTACTTC
-	TRBD2	TRBJ2-7	TRBV7-2	CASSLASTDSGGSYEQYF	TGTGCCAGCAGCTTAGCGTCCACTGATTCGGGGGGCTCCTACGAGCAGTACTTC
many	TRBD2	TRBJ2-1	TRBV12-3/TRBV12-4	CASINSGTSGGSSYNEQFF	TGTGCCAGCATCAACTCCGGGACTAGCGGGGGTAGCTCCTACAATGAGCAGTTCTTC
many	TRBD2	TRBJ2-7	TRBV7-2	CASSYRGGGTSFYEQYF	TGTGCCAGCAGCTACCGTGGGGGAGGGACTAGTTTCTACGAGCAGTACTTC
many	TRBD1	TRBJ2-6	TRBV6-6	CASRRDRGTGANVLTF	TGTGCCAGCAGAAGGGACAGGGGGACTGGGGCCAACGTCCTGACTTTC